One T cell receptor beta chain is described in this entry. In the study's own analysis: Counts of nucleated cells, estimated from reference gene primer amplification, were obtained. Measured with immunoSEQ multiplex PCR; TCRdb has only the in-frame clones, and not every one. V, J and clone size are taken as reported in that table, and D and trimming were inferred from the DNA itself. The sample lists roughly 120,000 clones, 80% to 90% occurring once. CDR1 is MNHEY, CDR2 SMNVEV, per germline (reference sequence). The V end was cut by 5 bases, the J end by 1 base, with 6 bases between. The CDR3 runs to 13 residues. This sample is part of a study of blood T cell repertoires in COVID-19.

The clonotype was recovered from a woman in her fifties or sixties with active or convalescent COVID-19. The chain is built from TRBV27 and TRBJ1-5; D remains unclear. Sequenced: peripheral blood. CDR3 bases: TGTGCCAGCAGTCCCTCCAGCAATCAGCCCCAGCATTTT. Its protein is CASSPSSNQPQHF.